This TCR beta chain was captured by sequencing in a study of cytomegalovirus exposure and HLA in healthy donors. Whole-study findings and limits: Likely technical artifact: a cluster of highly shared sequence variants.

Germline-derived CDR1 and CDR2 are SQVTM and ANQGSEA. There are 13 residues in the CDR3. J was trimmed by 8 bases and V by 7 bases; bases with no gene match: 5. With 60 Vbeta and 13 Jbeta primers, the PCR was carried out. Clones were sequenced by immunoSEQ multiplex PCR, and TCRdb holds only the in-frame ones, with some missing. The data show over 150,000 clones, approximately 71% seen once. This clone has only a few counts. The antigen is not known. Material for sequencing was PBMCs. This sequence originates from a man aged 50 to 60 in good health and CMV-seronegative. V gene TRBV29-1 combines with J gene TRBJ1-4, with 12 bases that match TRBD1. The CDR3 nucleotides are TGCAGCGCCCGGGACAGGGGGCAAGAAAAACTGTTTTTT. This encodes CSARDRGQEKLFF.